Listed below are T cell receptor beta chains from one sample, sequenced in a study of Ad26.COV2.S vaccination and SARS-CoV-2 variants. Profiled with immunoSEQ multiplex PCR; TCRdb holds only in-frame clones, not every one. The repertoire holds 400,000 to 500,000 clones, with 80% to 90% as singletons. Material: peripheral blood, obtained in a trial of Ad26.COV2.S vaccine versus placebo. The receptors originated from a person aged 18 to 59 who received the Ad26.COV2.S COVID-19 vaccine or a placebo. Each CDR3 is given with its conserved first and last residue. The D gene is left open where the match is weak. Size tells how often a clone was seen (once, few, many) or the class of an expanded clone, and some rows leave it out.

v_call	d_call	clone_size	j_call	cdr3_nt	cdr3_aa
TRBV7-8	TRBD2	.	TRBJ2-3	TGTGCCAGCAGCCCCCGCTCTGGCGGGGGGGCAACAGATACGCAGTATTTT	CASSPRSGGGATDTQYF
TRBV28	.	.	TRBJ2-3	TGTGCCAGCAGTTCCTATCGGGGGACCGTTACGCAGTATTTT	CASSSYRGTVTQYF
TRBV19	.	.	TRBJ2-1	TGTGCCAGTAGGGACTCCGGCACTGGGGTCTACAATGAGCAGTTCTTC	CASRDSGTGVYNEQFF
TRBV7-8	.	.	TRBJ1-3	TGTGCCAGCAGCCCGGGTGGAGGCCGCGCCTCTGGAAACACCATATATTTT	CASSPGGGRASGNTIYF
TRBV4-1	TRBD1	.	TRBJ1-2	TGCGCCAGCAGCCAGACCGGGACAGCGAACGACTATGGCTACACCTTC	CASSQTGTANDYGYTF
TRBV6-6	TRBD1	once	TRBJ1-2	TGTGCCAGCAGTTATGGGACAGGGGGACTCTATGGCTACACCTTC	CASSYGTGGLYGYTF
TRBV5-1	TRBD1	.	TRBJ2-1	TGCGCCAGCAGCGGGACAGGAGTTTACAATGAGCAGTTCTTC	CASSGTGVYNEQFF
TRBV6-5	.	.	TRBJ1-5	TGTGCCAGCAGTTACTCGGCCAGGGGAGATCAGCCCCAGCATTTT	CASSYSARGDQPQHF
TRBV5-1	.	.	TRBJ1-1	TGCGCCAGCGGTTCGGACTTCAGATTAACTGAAGCTTTCTTT	CASGSDFRLTEAFF
TRBV12-3/TRBV12-4	.	.	TRBJ1-1	TGTGCCAGCAGCCCCGTAGGGCCTGAAGCTTTCTTT	CASSPVGPEAFF
TRBV27	.	.	TRBJ1-3	TGTGCCAGCAGTTCAACAGGGCCGGGAAACACCATATATTTT	CASSSTGPGNTIYF
TRBV5-8	.	.	TRBJ2-3	TGTGCCAGCAGCCTATCGGGCCGCACAGATACGCAGTATTTT	CASSLSGRTDTQYF
TRBV2	.	.	TRBJ2-6	TGTGCCAGCTTTTCAGGACGGGGCTCTGGGGCCAACGTCCTGACTTTC	CASFSGRGSGANVLTF
TRBV12-3/TRBV12-4	.	.	TRBJ1-1	TGTGCCAGCAGTTTAGTTCCGGACACTGAAGCTTTCTTT	CASSLVPDTEAFF
TRBV4-3	TRBD1	.	TRBJ1-2	TGCGCCAGCAGCCAAGATTTCAGGGACAGGGGTTTCTATGGCTACACCTTC	CASSQDFRDRGFYGYTF
TRBV28	.	.	TRBJ2-1	TGTGCCAGCAGTTTGGGACTCTACAATGAGCAGTTCTTC	CASSLGLYNEQFF
TRBV6-5	.	.	TRBJ2-7	TGTGCCAGCAGTTACGGACTGGGGTCGAGCTCCTACGAGCAGTACTTC	CASSYGLGSSSYEQYF
TRBV2	.	.	TRBJ1-1	TGTGCCAGCACCGTTGAGGGGTACACTGAAGCTTTCTTT	CASTVEGYTEAFF
TRBV3-1/TRBV3-2	TRBD2	.	TRBJ2-1	TGTGCCAGCAGGGCTAGCGGGGGGGCCCCGGATGAGCAGTTCTTC	CASRASGGAPDEQFF
TRBV6-5	.	.	TRBJ2-3	TGTGCCAGCAGGGTTCCGACAGGTGGGTCAGATACGCAGTATTTT	CASRVPTGGSDTQYF
TRBV27	.	.	TRBJ2-1	TGTGCCAGCAGTGTGGGAGGCCATTATTATGAGCAGTTCTTC	CASSVGGHYYEQFF
TRBV18	.	.	TRBJ2-2	TGTGCCAGCTCACTTAGCTACCGGGACACCGGCACCGGGGAGCTGTTTTTT	CASSLSYRDTGTGELFF
TRBV18	.	.	TRBJ2-3	TGTGCCAGCTCAGCCCGGGGGCGTACTAGCACAGATACGCAGTATTTT	CASSARGRTSTDTQYF
TRBV7-8	.	.	TRBJ1-2	TGTGCCAGCAGCTTAGCGGGAGCAGGCGTGGGCGGCTACACCTTC	CASSLAGAGVGGYTF
TRBV5-1	.	once	TRBJ2-3	TGCGCCAGCAGCTCTGGACAGAACACAGATACGCAGTATTTT	CASSSGQNTDTQYF
TRBV7-9	TRBD1	.	TRBJ1-6	TGTGCCAGCAGCTTACCCCCGGACAGGCCAACTTCACCCCTCCACTTT	CASSLPPDRPTSPLHF
TRBV5-6	.	few	TRBJ1-1	TGTGCCAGCAGCTCACGGTCCTGGCGGGACACTGAAGCTTTCTTT	CASSSRSWRDTEAFF
TRBV5-1	TRBD1	.	TRBJ2-2	TGCGCCAGCAGCTTACAGGGGCGAGCCGGGGAGCTGTTTTTT	CASSLQGRAGELFF
TRBV6-2/TRBV6-3	.	.	TRBJ2-7	TGTGCCAGCAGTTACTCTCGGGGCCCCTACGAGCAGTACTTC	CASSYSRGPYEQYF
TRBV27	.	.	TRBJ2-3	TGTGCCAGCAGCCGACCCCACACAGATACGCAGTATTTT	CASSRPHTDTQYF
TRBV4-3	.	.	TRBJ1-1	TGCGCCAGCAGCCAAGATGTGGAGACTGAAGCTTTCTTT	CASSQDVETEAFF
TRBV24-1	.	.	TRBJ2-1	TGTGCCACCAGTGGATACGGCAATGAGCAGTTCTTC	CATSGYGNEQFF
TRBV10-3	TRBD1	.	TRBJ2-1	TGTGCCATCAGAGGACCGGGACAGGGAAATAATGAGCAGTTCTTC	CAIRGPGQGNNEQFF
TRBV14	TRBD1	.	TRBJ2-3	TGTGCCAGCAGCCAACTAGACAGGGGCACAGATACGCAGTATTTT	CASSQLDRGTDTQYF
TRBV15	.	.	TRBJ1-1	TGTGCCACCGCTCCGGGGTACACTGAAGCTTTCTTT	CATAPGYTEAFF
TRBV7-6	.	.	TRBJ2-1	TGTGCCAGCAGCTTAGCGCGGGCGACAATCCACAATGAGCAGTTCTTC	CASSLARATIHNEQFF
TRBV29-1	.	.	TRBJ2-2	TGCAGCGTTGAGTCCGGAGCCGGGGAGCTGTTTTTT	CSVESGAGELFF
TRBV9	.	once	TRBJ1-5	TGTGCCAGCAGCGTCGGCCCGAGCCCGAATCAGCCCCAGCATTTT	CASSVGPSPNQPQHF
TRBV5-5	.	.	TRBJ1-1	TGTGCCAGCAGCTTGGAAAGTTTCACTGAAGCTTTCTTT	CASSLESFTEAFF
TRBV19	.	.	TRBJ1-2	TGTGCCAGTAGTATCGGCAGGCAGCCACCTGTGGCTGGCTACACCTTC	CASSIGRQPPVAGYTF
TRBV6-5	.	.	TRBJ1-1	TGTGCCAGCAGTTACTGGGGGGAACCGAGCACTGAAGCTTTCTTT	CASSYWGEPSTEAFF
TRBV3-1/TRBV3-2	.	.	TRBJ1-1	TGTGCCAGCAGCCAAGATTGGGGTACAAAAGCTTTCTTT	CASSQDWGTKAFF
TRBV24-1	.	.	TRBJ1-5	TGTGCCACCAGTGATTTGACCGGGTGGCCCCAGCATTTT	CATSDLTGWPQHF
TRBV9	.	few	TRBJ1-1	TGTGCCAGCAGCGTAGACGGGGGTTGGAACACTGAAGCTTTCTTT	CASSVDGGWNTEAFF